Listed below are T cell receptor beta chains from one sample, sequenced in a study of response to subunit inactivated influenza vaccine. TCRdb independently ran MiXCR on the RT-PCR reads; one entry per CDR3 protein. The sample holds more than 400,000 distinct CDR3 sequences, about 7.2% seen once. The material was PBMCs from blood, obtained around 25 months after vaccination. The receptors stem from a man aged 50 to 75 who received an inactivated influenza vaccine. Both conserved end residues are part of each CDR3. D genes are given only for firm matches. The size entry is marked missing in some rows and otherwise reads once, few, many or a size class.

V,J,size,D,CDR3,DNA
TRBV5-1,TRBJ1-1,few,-,CASRKLMTENTEAFF,TGCGCCAGCAGAAAGCTAATGACGGAAAACACTGAAGCTTTCTTT
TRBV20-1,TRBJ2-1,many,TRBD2,CSARSGGRGGEQFF,TGCAGTGCCAGAAGCGGGGGCCGTGGGGGTGAGCAGTTCTTC
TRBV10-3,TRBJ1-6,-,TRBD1,CAISDEGQGYSPLHF,TGTGCCATCAGTGACGAGGGACAGGGTTATTCACCCCTCCACTTT
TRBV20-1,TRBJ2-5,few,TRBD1,CSAQGTGGFQETQYF,TGCAGTGCTCAGGGCACAGGGGGCTTCCAAGAGACCCAGTACTTC
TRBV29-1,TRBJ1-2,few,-,CSVDDELGEGYTF,TGCAGCGTTGACGACGAATTAGGGGAGGGCTACACCTTC
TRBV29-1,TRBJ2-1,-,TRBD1,CSVVRDSTYNEQFF,TGCAGCGTAGTCCGGGACAGTACCTACAATGAGCAGTTCTTC
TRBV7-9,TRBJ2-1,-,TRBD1,CASSARQGYNEQFF,TGTGCCAGCAGCGCCCGACAGGGGTACAATGAGCAGTTCTTC
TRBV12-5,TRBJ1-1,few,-,CASAINTEAFF,TGTGCTAGCGCTATTAACACTGAAGCTTTCTTT
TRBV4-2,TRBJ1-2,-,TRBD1,CASSRPGQKDYGYTF,TGTGCCAGCAGCCGACCGGGACAGAAAGACTATGGCTACACCTTC
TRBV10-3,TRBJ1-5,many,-,CAISKGRTDQPQHF,TGTGCCATCAGTAAGGGACGGACAGATCAGCCCCAGCATTTT
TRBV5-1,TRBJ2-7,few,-,CASSLSNSYEQYF,TGCGCCAGCAGCTTGTCGAACTCCTACGAGCAGTACTTC
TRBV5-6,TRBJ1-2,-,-,CASGPGIPCGYTF,TGTGCCAGCGGCCCAGGGATCCCCTGTGGCTACACCTTC
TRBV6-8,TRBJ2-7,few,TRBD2,CASSWGGTSSVIEQYF,TGTGCCAGCAGTTGGGGAGGGACTAGCTCTGTGATCGAGCAGTACTTC
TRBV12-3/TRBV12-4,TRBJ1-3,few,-,CASRDDRSGNTIYF,TGTGCCAGCAGAGATGACAGAAGTGGAAACACCATATATTTT
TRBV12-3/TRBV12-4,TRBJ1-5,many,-,CASSLGQAYNQPQHF,TGTGCCAGCAGTTTAGGGCAGGCGTACAATCAGCCCCAGCATTTT
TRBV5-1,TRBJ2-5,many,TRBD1,CASSFGQGAGETQYF,TGCGCCAGCAGCTTTGGACAGGGGGCCGGAGAGACCCAGTACTTC
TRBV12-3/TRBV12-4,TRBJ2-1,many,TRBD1,CASSPGQGYYNEQFF,TGTGCCAGCAGTCCGGGACAGGGTTATTACAATGAGCAGTTCTTC
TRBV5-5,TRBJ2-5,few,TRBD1,CASSVPPDRVETQYF,TGTGCCAGCAGCGTACCCCCGGACAGGGTAGAGACCCAGTACTTC
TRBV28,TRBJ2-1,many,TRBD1,CASRRGLIEQFF,TGTGCCAGCAGGAGGGGGCTTATTGAGCAGTTCTTC
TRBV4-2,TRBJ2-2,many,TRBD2,CASSHSGGAWTGELFF,TGTGCCAGCAGCCATAGCGGGGGGGCCTGGACCGGGGAGCTGTTTTTT
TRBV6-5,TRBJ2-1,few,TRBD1,CASSFLGQGAVNEQFF,TGTGCCAGCAGTTTTCTGGGACAGGGGGCCGTCAATGAGCAGTTCTTC
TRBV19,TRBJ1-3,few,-,CASSTRLRSGNTIYF,TGTGCCAGTAGTACCCGCCTTAGGTCTGGAAACACCATATATTTT
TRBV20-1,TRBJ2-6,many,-,CSASGGAGANVLTF,TGCAGTGCTAGTGGAGGGGCTGGGGCCAACGTCCTGACTTTC
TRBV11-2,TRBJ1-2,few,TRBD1,CASTHPGQGAKGYTF,TGTGCCAGCACCCACCCGGGACAGGGGGCTAAAGGCTACACCTTC
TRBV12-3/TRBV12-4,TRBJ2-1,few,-,CASRTPIAPSDKNNEQFF,TGTGCCAGCAGGACCCCCATAGCGCCCTCCGATAAAAACAATGAGCAGTTCTTC
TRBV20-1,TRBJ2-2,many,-,CSARGTLAFGGELFF,TGCAGTGCTAGAGGCACTCTAGCGTTCGGGGGGGAGCTGTTTTTT
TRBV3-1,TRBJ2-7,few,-,CASSPGRGVEQYF,TGTGCCAGCAGCCCGGGCAGGGGTGTCGAGCAGTACTTC
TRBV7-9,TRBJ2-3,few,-,CASSLLTDTDTQYF,TGTGCCAGCAGCCTACTGACAGACACAGATACGCAGTATTTT
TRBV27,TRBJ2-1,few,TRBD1,CASSSRTGLYNEQFF,TGTGCCAGCAGTTCACGGACAGGGCTCTACAATGAGCAGTTCTTC
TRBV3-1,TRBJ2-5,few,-,CASSRRQRGETQYF,TGTGCCAGCAGCCGACGACAGAGGGGAGAGACCCAGTACTTC
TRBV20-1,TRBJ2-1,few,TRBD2,CSARASGGQFREQFF,TGCAGTGCTAGAGCTAGCGGGGGGCAGTTCCGTGAGCAGTTCTTC
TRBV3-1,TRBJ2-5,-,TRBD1,CASSRGQGTETQYF,TGTGCCAGCAGCCGAGGACAGGGGACAGAGACCCAGTACTTC
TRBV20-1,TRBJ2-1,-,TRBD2,CSATIAGGPAVEQFF,TGCAGTGCTACGATAGCGGGGGGGCCAGCTGTGGAGCAGTTCTTC
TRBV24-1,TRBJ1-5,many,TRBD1,CATSDSGQGMRQPQHF,TGTGCCACCAGTGATTCGGGACAGGGGATGAGGCAGCCCCAGCATTTT
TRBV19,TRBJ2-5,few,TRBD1,CASRTGLGTGTQYF,TGTGCCAGTAGGACAGGGTTGGGTACTGGGACCCAGTACTTC
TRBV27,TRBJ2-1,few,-,CASSFLRQTSSYNEQFF,TGTGCCAGCAGTTTTCTAAGACAGACGAGCTCCTACAATGAGCAGTTCTTC
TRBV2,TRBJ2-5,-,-,CASSDRGGAGETQYF,TGTGCCAGCAGTGACCGAGGCGGGGCCGGGGAGACCCAGTACTTC
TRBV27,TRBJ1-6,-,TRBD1,CASSPRTGFGSSPLHF,TGTGCCAGCAGTCCCCGGACAGGGTTTGGGAGTTCACCCCTCCACTTT
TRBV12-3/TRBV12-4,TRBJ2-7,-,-,CASSYANEQYF,TGTGCCAGCAGTTACGCGAACGAGCAGTACTTC
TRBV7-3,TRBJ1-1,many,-,CASSSFPGTEAFF,TGTGCCAGCAGCTCATTCCCGGGAACTGAAGCTTTCTTT
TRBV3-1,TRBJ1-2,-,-,CASSQDSELWGYTF,TGTGCCAGCAGCCAAGATAGCGAACTATGGGGCTACACCTTC
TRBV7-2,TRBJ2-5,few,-,CASSFPLGGPRETQYF,TGTGCCAGCAGCTTCCCCTTGGGTGGGCCCCGGGAGACCCAGTACTTC
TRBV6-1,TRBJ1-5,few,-,CASKEQGQPQHF,TGTGCCAGCAAGGAACAGGGACAGCCCCAGCATTTT
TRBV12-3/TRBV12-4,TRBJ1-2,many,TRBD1,CASSWDSFAGGYTF,TGTGCCAGCAGTTGGGACAGCTTTGCTGGGGGCTACACCTTC
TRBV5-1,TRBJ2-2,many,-,CASSLSSLTGELFF,TGCGCCAGCAGCTTGAGCTCTCTCACCGGGGAGCTGTTTTTT
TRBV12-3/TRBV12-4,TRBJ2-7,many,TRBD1,CASSLSADRSSYEQYF,TGTGCCAGCAGTTTATCCGCGGACAGGTCCTCCTACGAGCAGTACTTC
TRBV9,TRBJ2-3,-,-,CASSVALTGRGSDTQYF,TGTGCCAGCAGCGTAGCCTTGACAGGAAGGGGGTCAGATACGCAGTATTTT
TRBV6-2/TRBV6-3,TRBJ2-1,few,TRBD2,CASASGTLDNEQFF,TGTGCCAGCGCGAGCGGGACCTTGGACAATGAGCAGTTCTTC
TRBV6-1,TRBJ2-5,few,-,CASRARGGQETQYF,TGTGCCAGCAGAGCCAGGGGGGGTCAAGAGACCCAGTACTTC
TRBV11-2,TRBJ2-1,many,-,CASSTSWAEQFF,TGTGCCAGCAGCACTTCCTGGGCTGAGCAGTTCTTC
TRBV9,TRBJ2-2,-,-,CASSARSDTGELFF,TGTGCCAGCAGCGCCCGTTCGGACACCGGGGAGCTGTTTTTT
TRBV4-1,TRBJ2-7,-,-,CASSQAGLLYEQYF,TGCGCCAGCAGCCAGGCAGGACTTTTATACGAGCAGTACTTC
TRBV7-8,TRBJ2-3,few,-,CATSHLTDTQYF,TGTGCCACCTCCCACCTCACAGATACGCAGTATTTT
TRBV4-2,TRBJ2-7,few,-,CASSQEWLAEDEQYF,TGTGCCAGCAGCCAAGAATGGCTAGCTGAGGACGAGCAGTACTTC
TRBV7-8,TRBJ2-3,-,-,CASSLVRQGFSGSSTDTQYF,TGTGCCAGCAGCTTAGTCCGGCAGGGATTCAGCGGTTCCAGCACAGATACGCAGTATTTT